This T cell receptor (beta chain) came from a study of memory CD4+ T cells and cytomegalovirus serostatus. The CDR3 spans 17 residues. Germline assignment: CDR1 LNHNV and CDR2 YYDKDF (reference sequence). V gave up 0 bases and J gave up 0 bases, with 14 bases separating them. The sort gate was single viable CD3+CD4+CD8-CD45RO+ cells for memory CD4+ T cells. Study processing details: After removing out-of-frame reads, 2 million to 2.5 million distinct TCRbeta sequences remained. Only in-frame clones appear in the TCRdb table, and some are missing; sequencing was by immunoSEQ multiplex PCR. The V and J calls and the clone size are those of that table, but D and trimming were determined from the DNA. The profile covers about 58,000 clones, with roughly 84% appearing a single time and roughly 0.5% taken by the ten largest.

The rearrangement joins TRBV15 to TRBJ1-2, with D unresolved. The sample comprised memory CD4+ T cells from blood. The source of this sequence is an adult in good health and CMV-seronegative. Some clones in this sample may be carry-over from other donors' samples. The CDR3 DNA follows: TGTGCCACCAGCAGAGACCCTACTATCGGAGCTAACTATGGCTACACCTTC. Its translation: CATSRDPTIGANYGYTF.